The 14 T cell receptor beta chains listed next were all sequenced from one sample in a study of PD-1 blockade in classical Hodgkin lymphoma. Patients all relapsed after autologous stem cell transplantation, and there was variation in brentuximab vedotin exposure. The assay was immunoSEQ multiplex PCR, and TCRdb's table has in-frame clones only and misses some. The sample comprises 45,000 to 60,000 clones, approximately 81% of which are singletons, and less than 20% rests with the top ten. Material: peripheral blood mononuclear cells (PBMCs), obtained at baseline. The receptor source for this set is a human donor with classical Hodgkin lymphoma.

The rearrangement joins TRBV27 to TRBJ1-2; no clear D gene. This CDR3 has 13 residues. CDR1 is MNHEY, CDR2 SMNVEV, per germline (reference sequence). V was clipped by 3 bases and J by 2 bases, with 7 bases between them. For the CDR3, the DNA is TGTGCCAGCAGTTTCGCCAAGAACTATGGCTACACCTTC. Translated, it gives CASSFAKNYGYTF.

This chain links TRBV27 with TRBJ1-2; 12 nucleotides line up with TRBD1. V shed 5 bases, J shed 8 bases, and the junction held 9 bases outside the gene matches. Germline loops: CDR1 MNHEY, CDR2 SMNVEV (reference sequence). The CDR3 has 15 residues. The DNA for the CDR3 is TGTGCCAGCAGTGGTTGGGGACAGGGGGCGAAGGGCTACACCTTC. This translates into CASSGWGQGAKGYTF.

This clone was counted only a few times. V and J are TRBV7-9 and TRBJ2-3; no firm D call. The V end was cut by 5 bases, the J end by 0 bases, with 3 bases between. This CDR3 has 12 amino acids. Germline V gene lookup returns CDR1 SEHNR and CDR2 FQNEAQ (reference sequence). This CDR3 is CASSGSTDTQYF. The CDR3 coding sequence is TGTGCCAGCAGCGGAAGCACAGATACGCAGTATTTT.

The gene calls are TRBV9 and TRBJ2-7; D perhaps matches TRBD1 (5 bases). The V end lost 4 bases, the J end lost 6 bases, and 14 bases lay between the germline ends. The CDR3 totals 13 residues. From germline, CDR1 is SGDLS and CDR2 YYNGEE. The CDR3 region has the DNA TGTGCCAGCAGCCCAGGGCCCCCGGTCGAGCAGTACTTC. Amino acid sequence: CASSPGPPVEQYF.

The V and J genes are TRBV29-1 and TRBJ2-7, with 13 nucleotides matching TRBD2. V lost 6 bases and J lost 2; bases outside the gene matches: 13. Germline V CDR1 and CDR2: SQVTM, ANQGSEA. CDR3 length equals 17 residues. The CDR3, as DNA: TGCAGCGTCCCCGGGACTAGCGGGATAGGGAGAACCTACGAGCAGTACTTC. Translated: CSVPGTSGIGRTYEQYF.

CDR3 loop: CAWSSGSYTGELFF. CDR3 nucleotides: TGTGCCTGGAGCTCTGGGTCTTACACCGGGGAGCTGTTTTTT. The V and J genes are TRBV30 and TRBJ2-2; D is ambiguous. Germline V lookup: CDR1 GTSNPN, CDR2 SVGIG (reference sequence). The CDR3 is made up of 14 amino acids. The V end lost 3 bases, the J end lost 3 bases, and 11 bases lay between the germline ends.

In its sample, this clone was seen once. The V and J genes are TRBV2 and TRBJ2-1; D gene unclear. The V and J ends lost 7 bases and 5 bases respectively, with 6 bases between them. Germline CDR1 is SNHLY and CDR2 is FYNNEI. The CDR3 consists of 11 residues. CDR3 amino acids: CASTTDNEQFF. DNA of the CDR3: TGTGCCAGCACGACCGACAATGAGCAGTTCTTC.

V is TRBV7-9 and J is TRBJ2-2, with a weak D call TRBD2 (7 bases). Germline V gene sequence: CDR1 SEHNR, CDR2 FQNEAQ (reference sequence). The V end lost 5 bases, the J end lost 11 bases, and 18 bases lay between the germline ends. CDR3 length equals 14 residues. CDR3 amino acids: CASSPRGGTDELFF. In nucleotides, the CDR3 is TGTGCCAGCAGCCCGAGGGGGGGTACCGACGAGCTGTTTTTT.

The V and J genes are TRBV7-9 and TRBJ1-1; a possible D gene is TRBD1 (5 bases). Trimming pared 4 bases from V and 4 bases from J, leaving 10 bases between. Per the germline V gene, CDR1 is SEHNR and CDR2 is FQNEAQ (reference sequence). CDR3 length: 13 amino acids. CDR3 in DNA: TGTGCCAGCAGCTCTCGGGACGGCACTGAAGCTTTCTTT. Amino acid sequence: CASSSRDGTEAFF.

The chain is built from TRBV30 and TRBJ2-2, with D unclear. This CDR3 is 15 amino acids long. CDR1 and CDR2 from the germline V gene are GTSNPN and SVGIG (reference sequence). Trimming pared 3 bases from V and 6 bases from J, leaving 17 bases between. CDR3 residues: CAWRSARNLAGELFF. As DNA, the CDR3 is TGTGCCTGGAGGTCAGCCAGGAACTTGGCCGGGGAGCTGTTTTTT.

The chain uses TRBV4-1 and TRBJ1-3; 8 bases line up with TRBD1. Trimming at V came to 0 bases and at J to 9 bases, leaving 7 bases not matched to a gene. The germline V gene encodes CDR1 MGHRA and CDR2 YSYEKL. This CDR3 spans 15 amino acids. CDR3 in DNA: TGCGCCAGCAGCCAAGATTTCGCAGGGACAGGCACCATATATTTT. This translates into CASSQDFAGTGTIYF.

The genes are TRBV27 and TRBJ2-7, with D perhaps matching TRBD1 or TRBD2 (5 bases each). Germline V gene data show CDR1 as MNHEY and CDR2 as SMNVEV (reference sequence). The CDR3 loop spans 13 amino acids. V was pared by 4 bases and J by 3 bases, with 10 bases between. Written as DNA, the CDR3 is TGTGCCAGCAGTTACGGGACCGACTACGAGCAGTACTTC. Its translation: CASSYGTDYEQYF.

This clone was seen only once. The V gene is TRBV19, the J gene TRBJ1-5, with D perhaps TRBD1 (5 bases). The V end lost 1 base, the J end lost 5 bases, and 9 bases lay between the germline ends. The CDR3 has 14 amino acids. CDR1 LNHDA and CDR2 SQIVND come from the germline V gene (reference sequence). The CDR3 DNA follows: TGTGCCAGTAGTATAGCGGGGGAGGATCAGCCCCAGCATTTT. This gives the protein CASSIAGEDQPQHF. Combining the CDR3 with reference TRBV19 and TRBJ1-5 gives the whole variable domain DGGITQSPKYLFRKEGQNVTLSCEQNLNHDAMYWYRQDPGQGLRLIYYSQIVNDFQKGDIAEGYSVSREKKESFPLTVTSAQKNPTAFYLCASSIAGEDQPQHFGDGTRLSIL.

J is TRBJ1-3 and V is TRBV19; no firm D call. CDR3 size: 14 residues. The ends were cut back, 9 bases at V and 0 bases at J, with 12 bases in the middle. In germline, CDR1 is LNHDA, CDR2 SQIVND (reference sequence). CDR3 DNA sequence: TGTGCCAGCTTACGGGCCTCCTCTGGAAACACCATATATTTT. This sequence encodes CASLRASSGNTIYF.